These 15 T cell receptor beta chains originate from one sample sequenced in a study of blood T cells in healthy people across ages. A J-beta primer mix and a sample-barcoded 5' primer were used in a second PCR of roughly 6 to 12 cycles. TCRdb called the 5' RACE reads again in MiXCR, with one record for every CDR3 protein. The sample yields 950,000 to 1,200,000 distinct CDR3 sequences, under 40% seen once. Specimen: blood. The receptors come from a young man in good health.

The J gene is TRBJ1-6, the V gene TRBV6-6; TRBD1 agrees at 9 bases. Germline-derived CDR1 and CDR2 are MNHNY and SVGAGI (reference sequence). The CDR3 runs to 14 residues. The V segment lost 11 bases and the J segment 7 bases; nucleotides outside the gene matches: 9. The CDR3 here is CACRDRARNSPLHF. For the CDR3, the DNA is TGTGCCTGCCGGGACAGGGCGAGGAATTCACCCCTCCACTTT.

About this clonotype: Possible read error: a much larger clone is one base away. The chain has TRBV9 and TRBJ1-1, with 7 bases fitting TRBD1. This CDR3 has 15 residues. Germline-derived CDR1 and CDR2 are SGDLS and YYNGEE. V was pared by 6 bases and J by 0 bases, with 8 bases of the junction left unmatched. CDR3 in amino acids: CASNPRQGLNTEAFF. In DNA form, the CDR3 reads TGTGCCAGCAACCCCCGACAGGGACTGAACACTGAAGCTTTCTTT.

This clonotype was picked up a small number of times. This chain connects TRBV6-1 to TRBJ2-6; D is unresolved. This CDR3 has 15 residues. With 3 bases removed from V and 1 base from J, the gap between germline ends came to 7 bases. CDR1 and CDR2 from the germline V gene are MNHNS and SASEGT. The CDR3 is CASSDRSSGANVLTF. CDR3 DNA sequence: TGTGCCAGCAGTGATCGGTCTTCTGGGGCCAACGTCCTGACTTTC.

This clonotype was picked up a small number of times. The CDR3, as DNA: TGCAGTGCTCCGGGACAGGGGTCCCATGGCTACACCTTC. It codes for CSAPGQGSHGYTF. The V call is TRBV20-1, the J call TRBJ1-2, with 10 bases fitting TRBD1. Germline V gene sequence: CDR1 DFQATT, CDR2 SNEGSKA (reference sequence). Unmatched junction bases numbered 6, after V lost 5 bases and J lost 6 bases. This CDR3 contains 13 residues.

V gene TRBV30 combines with J gene TRBJ2-7; D is perhaps TRBD2 (5 bases). The V gene's germline CDR1 is GTSNPN and CDR2 SVGIG (reference sequence). V lost 0 bases and J 1 base, leaving 10 bases between the germline ends. There are 14 residues in the CDR3. CDR3 DNA: TGTGCCTGGAGTGTACGGAGGCTATCCTACGAGCAGTACTTC. It yields the protein CAWSVRRLSYEQYF. The full variable domain, completed using reference TRBV30 and TRBJ2-7, is SQTIHQWPATLVQPVGSPLSLECTVEGTSNPNLYWYRQAAGRGLQLLFYSVGIGQISSEVPQNLSASRPQDRQFILSSKKLLLSDSGFYLCAWSVRRLSYEQYFGPGTRLTVT.

This clonotype has more than one count but fewer than ten. The chain is built from TRBV29-1 and TRBJ1-2; D gene ambiguous. Germline V CDR1 and CDR2: SQVTM, ANQGSEA. The germline V and J ends were trimmed by 0 bases and 4 bases, with 12 bases remaining between them. The CDR3 has 14 amino acids. CDR3 protein: CSVEDLRQIYGYTF. CDR3 sequence (DNA): TGCAGCGTTGAAGATCTTAGGCAGATCTATGGCTACACCTTC.

This clonotype was recorded a few times. The chain has TRBV5-1 and TRBJ2-1, with 8 bases matching TRBD2. The CDR3 loop spans 14 amino acids. Germline V lookup: CDR1 SGHRS, CDR2 YFSETQ. Germline trimming cut 5 bases from V and 6 bases from J; bases unmatched to any gene: 7. The CDR3 reads CASRILADRNEQFF. CDR3 nucleotides: TGCGCCAGCAGGATACTAGCGGACCGCAATGAGCAGTTCTTC.

V and J are TRBV7-2 and TRBJ1-1, with 7 bases that match TRBD1. Germline CDR1 reads SGHTA; CDR2 reads FQGNSA. J lost 13 bases, V lost 9 bases, and 17 bases had no gene match. There are 13 residues in the CDR3. The CDR3 spells CASSHGTEVEVFF. The CDR3 region has the DNA TGTGCCAGTAGTCATGGGACAGAGGTGGAGGTTTTCTTT.

For this clonotype: A read error may account for a junction end that differs from germline. Here the CDR3 DNA reads TGCAGAGCCCCGGATGGAGCTGGAAACACCATATACTTT. Translation: CRAPDGAGNTIYF. The rearrangement links TRBV20-1 to TRBJ1-3, with D unresolved. CDR1 is DFQATT, CDR2 SNEGSKA, per germline (reference sequence). The CDR3 loop spans 13 amino acids.

This clonotype has a handful of counts. Compared with germline, one end of the junction differs, possibly owing to a read error. This chain links TRBV12-3 or TRBV12-4 with TRBJ1-5; D not certain. This CDR3 has 12 residues. The CDR3, as DNA: TGTGCCAGCACTTTAGGTCATCAGCCCCAGCATTTT. It is translated as CASTLGHQPQHF.

The J gene is TRBJ2-1, the V gene TRBV20-1, with 8 bases fitting TRBD1. Germline trimming cut 8 bases from V and 9 bases from J; bases unmatched to any gene: 18. Germline values: CDR1 DFQATT, CDR2 SNEGSKA (reference sequence). This CDR3 has 15 amino acids. CDR3 amino acids: CSTDPGQARGGEQFF. The CDR3, as DNA: TGCAGTACAGACCCGGGACAGGCGCGCGGTGGTGAGCAGTTCTTC.

The rearrangement links TRBV5-6 to TRBJ1-1, with a possible D match to TRBD1 (6 bases). Germline lookup yields CDR1 SGHDT and CDR2 YYEEEE. V lost 4 bases, J lost 7 bases, and 20 bases lay in between. CDR3 size: 15 residues. Here the CDR3 DNA reads TGTGCCAGCAGCCTGACTAGGACAGCGAATTTTGAAGCTTTCTTT. Translation: CASSLTRTANFEAFF. Filled out from reference TRBV5-6 and TRBJ1-1, the complete variable domain reads DAGVTQSPTHLIKTRGQQVTLRCSPKSGHDTVSWYQQALGQGPQFIFQYYEEEERQRGNFPDRFSGHQFPNYSSELNVNALLLGDSALYLCASSLTRTANFEAFFGQGTRLTVV.

There are a few counts of this clonotype. This chain connects TRBV5-1 to TRBJ2-1; the D call may be TRBD1 or TRBD2 (5 bases each). The germline V gene has CDR1 SGHRS and CDR2 YFSETQ. The CDR3 is 16 residues long. Trimming shortened V by 4 bases and J by 6 bases, and 20 bases separated the two germline ends. The CDR3 sequence: CASSPVAGTKGNEQFF. CDR3 DNA: TGCGCCAGCAGCCCCGTAGCAGGGACCAAGGGCAATGAGCAGTTCTTC.

The CDR3 DNA sequence: TGCGCCAGCAGCTTGGGGGGCAGGGGGCTGACGAACACTGAAGCTTTCTTT. As protein: CASSLGGRGLTNTEAFF. This chain uses TRBV5-1 with TRBJ1-1; 8 bases line up with TRBD1. The CDR3 extends over 17 amino acids. With 0 bases clipped from V and 1 base from J, the junction kept 8 bases outside the gene matches. CDR1 and CDR2 from the germline V gene are SGHRS and YFSETQ. Full variable domain (missing parts from reference TRBV5-1 and TRBJ1-1): KAGVTQTPRYLIKTRGQQVTLSCSPISGHRSVSWYQQTPGQGLQFLFEYFSETQRNKGNFPGRFSGRQFSNSRSEMNVSTLELGDSALYLCASSLGGRGLTNTEAFFGQGTRLTVV.

This clonotype was observed a handful of times. V usage is TRBV5-1 and J usage is TRBJ2-1, with 7 positions matching TRBD1. The CDR3 is 13 amino acids. Germline CDR1 reads SGHRS; CDR2 reads YFSETQ. The ends lost 4 bases at V and 10 bases at J; junction bases unmatched: 8. As DNA, the CDR3 is TGCGCCAGCAGCCGAGGACAGGCTCGAGAGCAGTTCTTC. Translating gives CASSRGQAREQFF.